Below are 27 T cell receptor beta chains sequenced from a single sample in a study of blood T cell repertoires in COVID-19 (dated by TCRdb to about 2020). Library preparation was by the immunoSEQ multiplex PCR assay. TCRdb provides this immuneACCESS table in a form limited to in-frame rearrangements. Some clones are lacking; in checked studies, under half of them reflect an unresolved V gene, and why the rest are absent is not known. The sample table lists roughly 500,000 clones, 80% to 90% of them with a count of one. The ten biggest clones cover roughly 0.9% of the sample. Source material: peripheral blood. The receptors were gathered from a man aged 18 to 30 with COVID-19, enrolled during active disease.

J is TRBJ2-1 and V is TRBV7-2, with 8 bases fitting TRBD1. The CDR3 runs to 15 residues. Trimming removed 4 bases from V and 1 base from J; junction bases left unmatched: 3. Germline CDR1 SGHTA, CDR2 FQGNSA. The CDR3 DNA sequence: TGTGCCAGCAGCTCCGACAGGGGTTCCTACAATGAGCAGTTCTTC. Its translation: CASSSDRGSYNEQFF.

The J gene is TRBJ2-7, the V gene TRBV12-3 or TRBV12-4; D perhaps matches TRBD2 (5 bases). The CDR3 length is 13 residues. The V gene lost 8 bases and the J gene lost 7 bases, with 18 bases spanning the gap. CDR3 amino acids: CASAEGPYREQYF. The CDR3 DNA reads as TGTGCCAGCGCCGAGGGCCCTTACCGAGAGCAGTACTTC.

The chain couples TRBV9 to TRBJ1-1, with a tentative D call TRBD1 (5 bases). V lost 0 bases and J 0 bases, leaving 12 bases between the germline ends. CDR3 size: 16 residues. Germline V gene lookup returns CDR1 SGDLS and CDR2 YYNGEE. CDR3 nucleotide sequence: TGTGCCAGCAGCGTAGATCCAGGGAGGATGAACACTGAAGCTTTCTTT. It yields the protein CASSVDPGRMNTEAFF.

The genes are TRBV27 and TRBJ2-7, with D perhaps TRBD1 (5 bases). Per germline, CDR1 MNHEY and CDR2 SMNVEV (reference sequence). The V and J ends lost 8 bases and 1 base respectively, with 15 bases between them. The CDR3 is 14 amino acids. The CDR3 region is CASGITTGSYEQYF. The CDR3 bases are TGTGCCAGCGGAATCACCACAGGATCCTACGAGCAGTACTTC.

The V and J genes are TRBV19 and TRBJ1-4, with D perhaps TRBD1 (5 bases). CDR3 length: 15 amino acids. The germline V and J ends were trimmed by 11 bases and 7 bases, with 23 bases remaining between them. Germline V gene data show CDR1 as LNHDA and CDR2 as SQIVND (reference sequence). In DNA form, the CDR3 reads TGTGCCGCGAGTAGCCAAGACAGACAGAGTGAAAAACTGTTTTTT. Translating it yields CAASSQDRQSEKLFF.

The genes are TRBV29-1 and TRBJ2-2; D unclear. Trimming shortened V by 4 bases and J by 1 base, and 10 bases separated the two germline ends. The germline CDR1 and CDR2 sequences are SQVTM and ANQGSEA. This CDR3 comprises 14 residues. The CDR3 DNA reads as TGCAGCGTTGTGGAGCTATTGAACACCGGGGAGCTGTTTTTT. Translation: CSVVELLNTGELFF.

This rearrangement joins TRBV15 to TRBJ2-5; a possible D gene is TRBD1 (5 bases). This CDR3 has 17 residues. Germline V CDR1 and CDR2: LNHNV, YYDKDF (reference sequence). The germline V and J ends were trimmed by 0 bases and 2 bases, with 16 bases remaining between them. As DNA, the CDR3 is TGTGCCACCAGCAGAGATCCCAGGGTAAGTCAGCAAGAGACCCAGTACTTC. Its protein is CATSRDPRVSQQETQYF.

The J gene is TRBJ2-7, the V gene TRBV2; a possible D gene is TRBD1 (6 bases). Trimming pared 6 bases from V and 7 bases from J, leaving 16 bases between. CDR3 length equals 13 residues. Germline-derived CDR1 and CDR2 are SNHLY and FYNNEI. This chain's CDR3 is CASSPEGGWEQYF. CDR3 sequence (DNA): TGTGCCAGCAGCCCCGAAGGGGGTTGGGAGCAGTACTTC.

The chain uses TRBV29-1 and TRBJ2-3; no firm D call. Per germline, CDR1 SQVTM and CDR2 ANQGSEA. The length of the CDR3 is 14 residues. V was shortened by 2 bases and J by 0 bases, with 9 bases between the two germline ends. The CDR3: CSVEILESTDTQYF. CDR3 nucleotides: TGCAGCGTTGAAATCCTAGAAAGCACAGATACGCAGTATTTT.

The chain has TRBV30 and TRBJ1-5, with 10 bases fitting TRBD1. Germline V lookup: CDR1 GTSNPN, CDR2 SVGIG (reference sequence). This CDR3 region has 13 residues. The junction had 0 bases not matched to a gene; V was cut back by 0 bases and J by 7 bases. CDR3 DNA sequence: TGTGCCTGGAGTGTGGACAGGGGGCAGCCCCAGCATTTT. Amino acids: CAWSVDRGQPQHF.

The V call is TRBV27, the J call TRBJ1-1; a weak D match, TRBD1 (6 bases). The CDR3 has 13 amino acids. The germline gives CDR1 MNHEY, CDR2 SMNVEV (reference sequence). The V gene lost 2 bases and the J gene lost 3 bases, with 7 bases spanning the gap. CDR3 protein: CASSLHRDTEAFF. The DNA of the CDR3 is TGTGCCAGCAGTTTACACAGGGACACTGAAGCTTTCTTT.

This clone has just one count. The chain joins TRBV6-5 to TRBJ2-7, with 7 bases aligning to TRBD1. Germline-derived CDR1 and CDR2 are MNHEY and SVGAGI. J gave up 3 bases and V 11 bases, and 7 bases lay outside the gene matches. CDR3 length equals 12 residues. The CDR3 sequence: CAAWDSDYEQYF. In DNA form, the CDR3 reads TGTGCCGCTTGGGACAGCGACTACGAGCAGTACTTC.

The chain uses TRBV6-2 or TRBV6-3 and TRBJ2-3, with 16 bases that match TRBD2. CDR3 size: 17 residues. The germline V gene encodes CDR1 MNHEY and CDR2 SVGEGT. Trimming cost V 4 bases and J 2 bases; bases outside gene matches: 3. For the CDR3, the DNA is TGTGCCAGCAGTTCGGGACTAGCGGGGGGGCTCACAGATACGCAGTATTTT. Residues: CASSSGLAGGLTDTQYF.

This clone was seen once. The rearrangement uses TRBV27 and TRBJ2-3, with 12 bases fitting TRBD2. The ends lost 5 bases at V and 10 bases at J; junction bases unmatched: 13. Germline assignment: CDR1 MNHEY and CDR2 SMNVEV (reference sequence). CDR3 length: 16 residues. The CDR3 loop reads CASSGQPGLAGSAQYF. The DNA of the CDR3 is TGTGCCAGCAGTGGCCAGCCCGGACTAGCGGGGTCGGCGCAGTATTTT.

The chain carries TRBV21-1 and TRBJ2-1; TRBD1, the table's D call, lacks a check against the DNA. TRBV21-1 is tagged as a pseudogene. This CDR3 comprises 17 residues. The CDR3 bases are TGTGCCAGCAGCAAAGCGATTTACGCAGGGTCCTACAATGAGCAGTTCTTC. It specifies CASSKAIYAGSYNEQFF.

The chain employs TRBV10-3 and TRBJ2-5; tentatively, D is TRBD2 (5 bases). The germline V gene has CDR1 ENHRY and CDR2 SYGVKD. Trimming left V 6 bases short and J 0 bases short, with 8 bases between. CDR3 length: 13 amino acids. In DNA form, the CDR3 reads TGTGCCATCAGGGGGAGCGACCAAGAGACCCAGTACTTC. Protein sequence: CAIRGSDQETQYF.

The chain couples TRBV7-6 to TRBJ2-2; perhaps TRBD1 as D (5 bases). Germline values: CDR1 SGHVS, CDR2 FNYEAQ. The CDR3 extends over 14 amino acids. The germline V and J ends were trimmed by 5 bases and 2 bases, with 9 bases remaining between them. The chain's CDR3 is CASSKTVNTGELFF. Written as DNA, the CDR3 is TGTGCCAGCAGCAAGACAGTAAACACCGGGGAGCTGTTTTTT.

The chain joins TRBV27 to TRBJ1-1; TRBD1 matches at 7 bases. CDR1 and CDR2 (germline): MNHEY, SMNVEV (reference sequence). V lost 6 bases, J lost 0 bases, and 7 bases stayed unmatched. CDR3 length: 15 amino acids. CDR3 residues: CASSRTGLMNTEAFF. The CDR3 region has the DNA TGTGCCAGCAGCAGGACAGGACTTATGAACACTGAAGCTTTCTTT.

In DNA, the CDR3 is TGTGCCAGCAGTCAGGGACAGGTCAGAAACTATGGCTACACCTTC. This encodes CASSQGQVRNYGYTF. The chain carries TRBV6-5 and TRBJ1-2; 8 bases align to TRBD1. The V gene end was trimmed by 5 bases and the J gene end by 2 bases; junction bases not matched to a gene: 7. The CDR3 has 15 amino acids. CDR1 is MNHEY, CDR2 SVGAGI, per germline.

This chain links TRBV5-1 with TRBJ2-3; TRBD1 is a possible D gene (6 bases). The CDR3 runs to 14 residues. In germline, CDR1 is SGHRS, CDR2 YFSETQ. Trimming took off 4 bases at V and 4 bases at J, with 13 bases between the two ends. CDR3 sequence reads: CASSAAQGPDTQYF. The DNA for the CDR3 is TGCGCCAGCAGCGCCGCACAGGGCCCAGATACGCAGTATTTT.

The rearrangement links TRBV4-2 to TRBJ1-5; no firm D call. CDR1 is LGHNA and CDR2 is YNFKEQ in the germline V gene. Trimming shortened V by 0 bases and J by 1 base, and 7 bases separated the two germline ends. This CDR3 is built from 15 residues. The CDR3 DNA reads as TGTGCCAGCAGCCAAGATGGGCAGAGCAATCAGCCCCAGCATTTT. Translation: CASSQDGQSNQPQHF.

The chain couples TRBV6-4 to TRBJ1-1; D unresolved. The V end was cut by 6 bases, the J end by 5 bases, with 19 bases between. The CDR3 consists of 15 residues. From germline, CDR1 is MRHNA and CDR2 SNTAGT. CDR3 bases: TGTGCCAGCAGGCCTAATGAGGGTGAGGGTACTGAAGCTTTCTTT. Residues: CASRPNEGEGTEAFF.

Notes on this clone: Other DNA sequences in this specimen translate into the identical CDR3. This chain connects TRBV7-9 to TRBJ2-2; D is uncertain. Germline V lookup: CDR1 SEHNR, CDR2 FQNEAQ (reference sequence). Trimming removed 1 base from V and 3 bases from J, with 6 bases in between. CDR3 length: 14 residues. CDR3 sequence: CASSLGSYTGELFF. The CDR3 bases are TGTGCCAGCAGCTTAGGGAGTTACACCGGGGAGCTGTTTTTT.

This chain connects TRBV7-3 to TRBJ2-1, with 7 bases identical to TRBD2. The length of the CDR3 is 13 residues. Germline V lookup: CDR1 SGHTA, CDR2 FQGTGA. With 5 bases clipped from V and 4 bases from J, the junction kept 2 bases outside the gene matches. DNA for the CDR3: TGTGCCAGCAGCCTAGCGGCATACAATGAGCAGTTCTTC. As protein: CASSLAAYNEQFF.

The chain uses TRBV6-5 and TRBJ2-1, with 9 bases fitting TRBD2. Germline CDR1 MNHEY, CDR2 SVGAGI. There are 15 residues in the CDR3. J was trimmed by 3 bases and V by 4 bases; bases with no gene match: 4. The CDR3 DNA follows: TGTGCCAGCAGTTCTCTTAGCGGGGGCTACAATGAGCAGTTCTTC. This codes for CASSSLSGGYNEQFF.

The sample holds a few counts of this clone. The V call is TRBV24-1, the J call TRBJ1-1, with 7 bases identical to TRBD1. V shed 7 bases, J shed 4 bases, and the junction held 5 bases outside the gene matches. This CDR3 spans 13 amino acids. Germline CDR1 reads KGHDR; CDR2 reads SFDVKD. This CDR3 reads CATRKGASTEAFF. DNA for the CDR3: TGTGCCACCAGGAAGGGGGCTTCCACTGAAGCTTTCTTT.

CDR3 sequence reads: CASSTGGLRNTIYF. In DNA form, the CDR3 reads TGTGCCAGCAGCACAGGGGGTTTAAGAAACACCATATATTTT. This chain uses TRBV9 with TRBJ1-3; 8 nucleotides align to TRBD1. The CDR3 is made up of 14 amino acids. From germline, CDR1 is SGDLS and CDR2 YYNGEE. Germline trimming cut 4 bases from V and 5 bases from J; bases unmatched to any gene: 5.